The clone carrying this T cell receptor beta chain showed up just a few times. The antigen remains undetermined. PCR employed 60 Vbeta and 13 Jbeta primers. Sequenced by immunoSEQ multiplex PCR; TCRdb stores in-frame clones only, minus some. The sample lists about 190,000 clones; 65% to 75% were seen once. Per germline, CDR1 LNHDA and CDR2 SQIVND (reference sequence). After removal of 5 bases from V and 4 bases from J, the junction contained 10 bases not matched to a gene. This CDR3 spans 16 amino acids. This sample stems from a study of cytomegalovirus exposure and HLA in healthy donors. Whole-study context: Clustering assigned around 77% of the roughly 420 genotyped donors to the Caucasian-associated ancestry cluster. Overall study results and limits: A list of more than 150 TCR beta chains associated with cytomegalovirus was given. Segments of the TCR beta V type were, in most cases, productive about 90% or about 30% of the time in an earlier analysis. Per published reports, the classifier diagnosed cytomegalovirus status with high specificity and sensitivity.

Sample: PBMCs. The clonotype originates from a young man in good health and CMV-seropositive. This rearrangement joins TRBV19 to TRBJ1-5, with TRBD1 matching over 8 bases. The CDR3 protein is CASSPRTGRENQPQHF. The CDR3, as DNA: TGTGCCAGTAGTCCACGGACAGGGCGTGAAAATCAGCCCCAGCATTTT.